This TCR beta chain originates from a study of T-cell memory formation after mild COVID-19. Turning to the study itself: TCR clusters mostly belonged to single donors.

Study-wide findings and caveats: Clones that contracted from day 15 to 85 were balanced CD4/CD8, while later expanders leaned CD4+. Cross-reactive memory apparently joined, as some responding clones appeared in pre-infection memory. Of the contracting clones, CD4+ ones lay mainly in CM and EM, and CD8+ ones in EMRA.

TCRdb re-derived calls from the 5' RACE reads in MiXCR, one entry per CDR3 protein. This sample has hundreds of thousands of distinct CDR3 sequences; about 22% occur once, and the top ten carry 7% to 9%. A remark on this clonotype: The antigen is unknown.

The V and J ends lost 5 bases and 12 bases respectively, with 13 bases between them. CDR3 length: 12 residues. Sequenced material: PBMCs or a T cell subset sorted from them (not recorded which). The sequence was collected from an adult woman who had mild COVID-19 (a few samples of this study predate the infection). Cell type and time point are not known. This chain connects TRBV12-3 or TRBV12-4 to TRBJ2-2; either TRBD1 or TRBD2 may supply D (5 bases each). CDR3 nucleotides: TGTGCCAGCAGTGCCGGGACCCTGAAGCTGTTTTTT. Protein sequence: CASSAGTLKLFF.